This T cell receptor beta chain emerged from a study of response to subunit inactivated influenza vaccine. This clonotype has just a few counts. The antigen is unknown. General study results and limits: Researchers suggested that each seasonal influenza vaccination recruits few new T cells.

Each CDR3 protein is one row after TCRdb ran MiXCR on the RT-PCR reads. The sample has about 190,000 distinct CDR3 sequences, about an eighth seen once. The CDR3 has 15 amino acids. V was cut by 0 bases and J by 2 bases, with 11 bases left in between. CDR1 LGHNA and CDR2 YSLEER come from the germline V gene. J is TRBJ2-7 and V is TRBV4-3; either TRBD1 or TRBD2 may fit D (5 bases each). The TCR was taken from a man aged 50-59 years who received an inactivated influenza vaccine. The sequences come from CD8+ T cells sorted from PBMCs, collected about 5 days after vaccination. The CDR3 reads CASSQDSPGPYEQYF. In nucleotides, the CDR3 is TGCGCCAGCAGCCAAGATTCGCCGGGGCCCTACGAGCAGTACTTC.